Each of the 7 T cell receptor beta chains below was sequenced from the same sample in a study of PD-1 blockade in classical Hodgkin lymphoma (dated by TCRdb to the early 2020s). Library prep was done by the immunoSEQ multiplex PCR assay. The table was pulled from immuneACCESS by TCRdb, which kept in-frame rearrangements only. Such tables lose some clones; where checked, under half of the loss comes from unresolved V genes, and the rest has no known cause. This sample comprises about 93,000 clones, around 78% of them detected only once. The leading ten clones occupy less than 10% of the sample. Reading the label with the study, this specimen's time point is: cycle 4 day 1 (C4D1), after more than five weeks of nivolumab. All trial patients had relapsed after autologous stem cell transplantation, with cohorts A, B and C differing in prior brentuximab vedotin exposure. The source material was peripheral blood mononuclear cells (PBMCs), sampled before the fourth cycle of nivolumab. These receptors all come from a human donor with classical Hodgkin lymphoma.

This clone appeared once. V usage is TRBV27 and J usage is TRBJ1-1, with D perhaps TRBD1 (6 bases). The length of the CDR3 is 14 residues. Trimming cost V 4 bases and J 5 bases, with 14 bases left between them. Per germline, CDR1 MNHEY and CDR2 SMNVEV (reference sequence). The CDR3, as DNA: TGTGCCAGCAGTTACAGGGCTGGGGGGACTGAAGCTTTCTTT. Amino acids: CASSYRAGGTEAFF.

The chain is built from TRBV10-3 and TRBJ2-7; the D gene is possibly TRBD2 (5 bases). The CDR3 contains 15 residues. V lost 10 bases to trimming and J lost 4 bases, with 23 bases between them. Germline V gene data show CDR1 as ENHRY and CDR2 as SYGVKD. The CDR3 DNA reads TGTGCCACATGGGGTGGTGAGACTACCCTATACGAGCAGTACTTC. Translating it yields CATWGGETTLYEQYF.

The chain combines TRBV4-1 with TRBJ2-1, with D hard to call. Germline CDR1 is MGHRA and CDR2 is YSYEKL. V dropped 1 base and J dropped 8 bases, with 12 bases sitting between them. This CDR3 has 14 residues. DNA of the CDR3: TGCGCCAGCAGCCAAGTAAGGATTGGGGATGAGCAGTTCTTC. Protein: CASSQVRIGDEQFF.

The chain has TRBV13 and TRBJ2-3, with 11 nucleotides matching TRBD2. The germline CDR1 and CDR2 sequences are PRHDT and FYEKMQ (reference sequence). This CDR3 is built from 16 residues. V shed 5 bases, J shed 6 bases, and the junction held 10 bases outside the gene matches. The CDR3 reads CASSPPGSGRGDTQYF. For the CDR3, the DNA is TGTGCCAGCAGCCCTCCCGGTAGCGGGAGGGGGGATACGCAGTATTTT.

This clone was counted a single time. The V call is TRBV12-5, the J call TRBJ2-7; tentatively, D is TRBD1 (6 bases). Per germline, CDR1 LGHNT and CDR2 FRNRAP. The length of the CDR3 is 15 residues. Trimming stripped 10 bases from V and 2 bases from J, with 21 bases between. CDR3 region: CATTPSRDTAYEQYF. As DNA, the CDR3 is TGTGCTACTACCCCCTCCCGGGACACCGCCTACGAGCAGTACTTC.

The table lists this clone with a few counts. The chain carries TRBV7-9 and TRBJ2-1; the match to TRBD2 covers 10 bases. There are 15 residues in the CDR3. Trimming at V came to 7 bases and at J to 4 bases, leaving 7 bases not matched to a gene. CDR1 is SEHNR and CDR2 is FQNEAQ in the germline V gene (reference sequence). CDR3 amino acids: CASTPSGRAYNEQFF. In DNA, the CDR3 is TGTGCCAGCACCCCTAGCGGGAGAGCATACAATGAGCAGTTCTTC.

This chain joins TRBV10-3 and TRBJ2-6; D may be TRBD1 or TRBD2 (5 bases each). This CDR3 has 14 amino acids. The germline V and J ends were trimmed by 7 bases and 0 bases, with 7 bases remaining between them. CDR1 is ENHRY and CDR2 is SYGVKD in the germline V gene. The chain's CDR3 is CAITGGSGANVLTF. CDR3 nucleotide sequence: TGTGCCATCACTGGGGGCTCTGGGGCCAACGTCCTGACTTTC.